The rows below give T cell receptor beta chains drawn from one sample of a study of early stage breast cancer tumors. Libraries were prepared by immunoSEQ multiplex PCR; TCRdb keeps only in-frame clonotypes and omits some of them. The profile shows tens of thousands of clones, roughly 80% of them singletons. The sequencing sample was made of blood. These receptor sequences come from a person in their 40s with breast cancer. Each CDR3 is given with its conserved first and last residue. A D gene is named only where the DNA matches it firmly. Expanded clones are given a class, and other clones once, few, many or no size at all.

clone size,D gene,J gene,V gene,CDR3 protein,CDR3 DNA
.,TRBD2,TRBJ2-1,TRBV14,CASSPSLADNEQFF,TGTGCCAGCAGCCCCTCGCTAGCGGACAATGAGCAGTTCTTC
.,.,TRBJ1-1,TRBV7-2,CASSQHRDRNFPEAFF,TGTGCCAGCAGCCAACACCGCGACAGGAACTTTCCTGAAGCTTTCTTT
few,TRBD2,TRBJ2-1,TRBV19,CASSMTSGRSSYNEQFF,TGTGCCAGTAGTATGACTAGCGGCCGGAGCTCCTACAATGAGCAGTTCTTC
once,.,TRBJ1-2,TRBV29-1,CSVVSSSYGYTF,TGCAGCGTTGTAAGCTCCTCCTATGGCTACACCTTC
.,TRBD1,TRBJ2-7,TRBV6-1,CASSEAGSGQGKYEQYF,TGTGCCAGCAGTGAAGCGGGGTCGGGACAGGGGAAATACGAGCAGTACTTC
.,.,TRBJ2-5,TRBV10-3,CAISESSLMGERETQYF,TGTGCCATCAGTGAATCCTCCTTGATGGGGGAGAGGGAGACCCAGTACTTC
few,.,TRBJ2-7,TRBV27,CASSLGHEQYF,TGTGCCAGCAGTTTGGGCCACGAGCAGTACTTC
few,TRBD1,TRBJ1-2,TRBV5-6,CASSLVSGGGGYTF,TGTGCCAGCAGCTTGGTTTCAGGGGGCGGGGGCTACACCTTC
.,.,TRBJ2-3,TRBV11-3,CASSPWRAVTEQDTQYF,TGTGCCAGCAGCCCCTGGCGGGCCGTCACGGAGCAAGATACGCAGTATTTT
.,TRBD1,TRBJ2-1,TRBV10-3,CAISTGQGANEQFF,TGTGCCATCTCTACCGGACAGGGGGCAAATGAGCAGTTCTTC
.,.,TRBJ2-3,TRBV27,CASSLSRGLTHPDTQYF,TGTGCCAGCAGTTTATCGAGGGGACTTACCCATCCAGATACGCAGTATTTT
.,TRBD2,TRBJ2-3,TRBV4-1,CASSAPGLAGGNSDTQYF,TGCGCCAGCAGCGCACCGGGACTAGCGGGAGGGAACTCAGATACGCAGTATTTT
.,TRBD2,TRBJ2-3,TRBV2,CASSERGLPEYTQYF,TGTGCCAGCAGTGAGAGGGGACTACCCGAATATACGCAGTATTTT
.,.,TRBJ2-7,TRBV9,CASSVASDSEQYF,TGTGCCAGCAGCGTAGCATCGGACTCCGAGCAGTACTTC
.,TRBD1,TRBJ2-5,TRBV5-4,CASSFLDRAQETQYF,TGTGCCAGCAGCTTCCTCGACAGGGCTCAAGAGACCCAGTACTTC
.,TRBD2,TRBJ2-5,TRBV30,CAWSDTSGFRVAETQYF,TGTGCCTGGAGCGATACTAGCGGGTTTCGTGTGGCAGAGACCCAGTACTTC
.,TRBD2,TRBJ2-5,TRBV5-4,CASSSLSSGSWETQYF,TGTGCCAGCAGCTCCCTGAGTAGCGGGAGTTGGGAGACCCAGTACTTC
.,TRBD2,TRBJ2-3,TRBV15,CATSRGAGGSRDTQYF,TGTGCCACCAGCAGAGGTGCGGGAGGTTCCCGGGATACGCAGTATTTT
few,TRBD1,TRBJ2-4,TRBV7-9,CASSLTYRGEAKNIQYF,TGTGCCAGCAGCTTAACATACAGGGGTGAAGCCAAAAACATTCAGTACTTC
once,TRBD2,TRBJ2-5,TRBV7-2,CASSEYSGSGETQYF,TGTGCCAGCAGCGAGTATAGCGGGAGTGGAGAGACCCAGTACTTC
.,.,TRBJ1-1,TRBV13,CASSLVTANTEAFF,TGTGCCAGCAGCTTAGTAACGGCGAACACTGAAGCTTTCTTT
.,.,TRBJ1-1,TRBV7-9,CASSLVLLREGRFTEAFF,TGTGCCAGCAGCTTAGTGTTATTGAGGGAAGGGAGGTTCACTGAAGCTTTCTTT
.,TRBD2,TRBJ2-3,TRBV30,CAWSMGLAGAGTDTQYF,TGTGCCTGGAGTATGGGACTAGCGGGAGCGGGCACAGATACGCAGTATTTT
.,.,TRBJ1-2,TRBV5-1,CASSWGIGQNYGYTF,TGCGCCAGCAGCTGGGGCATCGGACAGAACTATGGCTACACCTTC
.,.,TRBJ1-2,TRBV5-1,CASSLEEVQGYGYTF,TGCGCCAGCAGCCTGGAGGAAGTACAAGGCTATGGCTACACCTTC
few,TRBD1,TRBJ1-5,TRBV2,CASRLGQDNQPQHF,TGTGCCAGCAGGCTAGGACAGGACAATCAGCCCCAGCATTTT
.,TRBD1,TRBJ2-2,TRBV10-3,CAIGGQGNTGELFF,TGTGCCATCGGGGGACAGGGGAACACCGGGGAGCTGTTTTTT
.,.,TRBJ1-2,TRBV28,CASSFLGRGGYTF,TGTGCCAGCAGTTTTCTCGGCCGGGGGGGCTACACCTTC